The source of this T cell receptor (beta chain) is a study of CD4 and CD8 cells across lung adenocarcinoma regions. TCRdb used MiXCR to reprocess the PCR reads, holding one entry per CDR3 protein. The table has about 25,000 distinct CDR3 sequences, approximately 51% seen once. Samples came from patients with localized non-small cell lung adenocarcinoma. Germline V gene sequence: CDR1 MNHNS, CDR2 SASEGT. This CDR3 has 15 amino acids. The V gene lost 5 bases and the J gene lost 0 bases, with 13 bases spanning the gap. The sequence was collected from a male donor with lung adenocarcinoma. The CD4 and CD8 labels of this study may be unreliable. The source material was CD8+ T cells from the center of a lung tumor. The chain joins TRBV6-1 to TRBJ1-2, with a weak D call TRBD1 (5 bases). This chain's CDR3 is CASSPWDRTNYGYTF. The CDR3 region has the DNA TGTGCCAGCAGTCCGTGGGACCGTACTAACTATGGCTACACCTTC.